This TCR beta chain appears in the sequencing data of a study of cytomegalovirus exposure and HLA in healthy donors. Study-wide findings and caveats: Certain indistinguishable V segments, among them TRBV6-2 and TRBV6-3, were excluded. The authors confirmed in vitro that a few CMV-associated chains were specific for CMV antigens. Analyses of presence and absence presupposed an approximately uniform sequencing depth across donors. By a later analysis, the bulk of CMV-associated TCR beta chains appeared HLA-restricted.

Primers: 60 Vbeta forward and 13 Jbeta reverse. Sequenced by immunoSEQ multiplex PCR; TCRdb stores in-frame clones only, minus some. The sample lists around 110,000 clones; over 70% were seen once. The CDR3 has 13 residues. Trimming shortened V by 5 bases and J by 1 base, and 9 bases separated the two germline ends. Germline lookup yields CDR1 SGHNT and CDR2 YYREEE (reference sequence). This clone was seen only once. Its antigen is not identified. This clonotype was obtained from a boy between 10 and 17 years old in good health and CMV-seronegative. Sequencing was done on a sample of PBMCs. The chain recombines TRBV5-4 with TRBJ1-1; tentative D call: TRBD1 (6 bases). The CDR3 is CASSQGQNTEAFF. The CDR3 DNA follows: TGTGCCAGCAGTCAGGGACAGAACACTGAAGCTTTCTTT.